A single sample gave rise to the 21 T cell receptor beta chains below, sequenced in a study of OX40 agonist ivuxolimab in advanced cancers. TCRdb keeps only in-frame clones here, not all; method: immunoSEQ multiplex PCR. The sample carries tens of thousands of clones, 85% recorded once. The material was CD4+ or CD8+ T cells sorted from blood, obtained in a trial of the OX40 agonist ivuxolimab. All receptors derive from an adult with an advanced solid tumor such as melanoma, head and neck, liver or kidney cancer.

The chain is built from TRBV5-1 and TRBJ2-6; TRBD1 matches at 8 bases. Germline V gene lookup returns CDR1 SGHRS and CDR2 YFSETQ. The trim removed 4 bases at V and 2 bases at J, leaving 8 bases unmatched. CDR3 length: 17 amino acids. The CDR3 is CASSLTGELAGANVLTF. The CDR3 coding sequence is TGCGCCAGCAGCCTGACAGGGGAGCTGGCTGGGGCCAACGTCCTGACTTTC.

The CDR3 DNA follows: TGTGCCAGCAGCCCATTTGGGGCAGCTGCCGAGCAGTACTTC. The encoded protein is CASSPFGAAAEQYF. The chain links TRBV7-9 to TRBJ2-7; D is possibly TRBD1 (5 bases). The CDR3 has 14 residues. V lost 5 bases to trimming and J lost 6 bases, with 17 bases between them. CDR1 and CDR2 from the germline V gene are SEHNR and FQNEAQ (reference sequence).

The rearrangement joins TRBV5-1 to TRBJ2-5; 7 nucleotides line up with TRBD2. Germline V gene lookup returns CDR1 SGHRS and CDR2 YFSETQ. The CDR3 loop spans 14 amino acids. Trimming took 6 bases from V and 2 from J; bases not matched to a gene: 7. Here the CDR3 reads CASTPGGEQETQYF. In nucleotides, the CDR3 is TGCGCCAGCACCCCGGGAGGAGAACAAGAGACCCAGTACTTC.

The V call is TRBV15, the J call TRBJ2-1, with D maybe TRBD1 (6 bases). The CDR3 has 14 amino acids. V was cut by 7 bases and J by 2 bases, with 12 bases left in between. CDR1 and CDR2 from the germline V gene are LNHNV and YYDKDF (reference sequence). CDR3 sequence: CATTDTGTYNEQFF. The CDR3 nucleotides are TGTGCCACCACCGATACAGGGACCTACAATGAGCAGTTCTTC.

This sequence joins TRBV7-3 and TRBJ2-3, with D hard to call. The length of the CDR3 is 13 residues. Germline V gives CDR1 SGHTA, CDR2 FQGTGA. With 4 bases removed from V and 0 bases from J, the gap between germline ends came to 5 bases. The CDR3 is CASSSSSTDTQYF. CDR3 DNA sequence: TGTGCCAGCAGCTCCTCTAGCACAGATACGCAGTATTTT.

The V and J genes are TRBV5-1 and TRBJ1-2; weak D call: TRBD1 (5 bases). Germline V CDR1 and CDR2: SGHRS, YFSETQ. The CDR3 sequence is 17 residues long. V was shortened by 4 bases and J by 7 bases, with 26 bases between the two germline ends. This chain's CDR3 is CASSPTPGPREHPGYTF. In DNA form, the CDR3 reads TGCGCCAGCAGCCCGACGCCTGGCCCCAGGGAACATCCTGGCTACACCTTC.

The CDR3: CASSPPGQGDSPLHF. The CDR3 coding sequence is TGTGCCAGCAGCCCCCCAGGACAGGGTGATTCACCCCTCCACTTT. The chain links TRBV4-2 to TRBJ1-6, with TRBD1 matching over 8 bases. Trimming took 4 bases from V and 8 from J; bases not matched to a gene: 7. The length of the CDR3 is 15 residues. Germline values: CDR1 LGHNA, CDR2 YNFKEQ.

This clone has a handful of counts. The gene calls are TRBV6-6 and TRBJ2-5, with a weak D call TRBD2 (6 bases). The CDR3 extends over 16 amino acids. The V gene lost 3 bases and the J gene lost 1 base, with 15 bases spanning the gap. CDR1 MNHNY and CDR2 SVGAGI come from the germline V gene (reference sequence). CDR3: CASSYSGGMGQETQYF. The CDR3 nucleotides are TGTGCCAGCAGTTATTCAGGCGGGATGGGCCAAGAGACCCAGTACTTC.

The CDR3 here is CATSREGLHQAADTQYF. CDR3 bases: TGTGCCACCAGCAGAGAGGGACTCCACCAAGCAGCAGATACGCAGTATTTT. The chain uses TRBV15 and TRBJ2-3; D is perhaps TRBD2 (6 bases). The V end was cut by 0 bases, the J end by 4 bases, with 17 bases between. Germline CDR1 LNHNV, CDR2 YYDKDF (reference sequence). The CDR3 has 17 amino acids.

The chain links TRBV5-1 to TRBJ2-2, with TRBD1 as a possible D gene (6 bases). CDR3 length: 14 residues. The V end lost 3 bases, the J end lost 4 bases, and 10 bases lay between the germline ends. Germline CDR1 is SGHRS and CDR2 is YFSETQ. Here the CDR3 DNA reads TGCGCCAGCAGCTCGGGACAACTCACCGGGGAGCTGTTTTTT. Amino acid sequence: CASSSGQLTGELFF.

CDR3 DNA sequence: TGTGCCAGCAGCTACGACCTTAGCACAGATACGCAGTATTTT. Residues: CASSYDLSTDTQYF. V usage is TRBV28 and J usage is TRBJ2-3; D remains unclear. CDR3 length equals 14 residues. V lost 6 bases and J lost 0, with 10 bases in between. From germline, CDR1 is MDHEN and CDR2 SYDVKM.

J is TRBJ2-2 and V is TRBV9, with D perhaps TRBD2 (5 bases). Trimming shortened V by 0 bases and J by 5 bases, and 8 bases separated the two germline ends. Germline-derived CDR1 and CDR2 are SGDLS and YYNGEE. The CDR3 length is 14 residues. CDR3 sequence reads: CASSVDGVTGELFF. In DNA form, the CDR3 reads TGTGCCAGCAGCGTAGACGGGGTGACCGGGGAGCTGTTTTTT.

This clone was seen a single time. The chain links TRBV6-1 to TRBJ2-5; TRBD2 agrees at 9 bases. This CDR3 comprises 14 residues. Per the germline V gene, CDR1 is MNHNS and CDR2 is SASEGT. Germline trimming cut 8 bases from V and 5 bases from J; bases unmatched to any gene: 9. This chain's CDR3 is CASSKREVRETQYF. The CDR3 DNA sequence: TGTGCCAGCTCCAAGCGGGAGGTACGTGAGACCCAGTACTTC.

The J gene is TRBJ1-4, the V gene TRBV7-6, with D possibly matching TRBD1 (5 bases). Trimming took off 5 bases at V and 0 bases at J, with 7 bases between the two ends. Germline V gene data show CDR1 as SGHVS and CDR2 as FNYEAQ. The CDR3 spans 14 residues. CDR3 amino acids: CASSRTTTNEKLFF. The CDR3 DNA sequence: TGTGCCAGCAGCCGGACAACAACTAATGAAAAACTGTTTTTT.

The chain recombines TRBV7-2 with TRBJ2-7; D gene unclear. V was trimmed by 3 bases and J by 3 bases, leaving 15 bases between them. The CDR3 spans 15 residues. Germline CDR1 is SGHTA and CDR2 is FQGNSA. The CDR3 nucleotides are TGTGCCAGCAGCTTGAGATCCGCCGAAGGCTACGAGCAGTACTTC. Its protein product is CASSLRSAEGYEQYF.

V gene TRBV7-2 combines with J gene TRBJ2-2, with 9 bases aligning to TRBD2. V lost 2 bases, J lost 7 bases, and 5 bases stayed unmatched. Germline values: CDR1 SGHTA, CDR2 FQGNSA. The CDR3 sequence is 15 residues long. The CDR3 reads CASSLKAGGIGELFF. CDR3 coding DNA: TGTGCCAGCAGCTTAAAAGCGGGAGGTATCGGGGAGCTGTTTTTT.

This clone was seen more than once but under ten times. The chain couples TRBV11-1 to TRBJ2-7, with D possibly TRBD1 on 7 matching bases. Germline CDR1 reads SGHAT; CDR2 reads FQDESV (reference sequence). The CDR3 is made up of 15 amino acids. Trimming left V 5 bases short and J 0 bases short, with 14 bases between. CDR3 sequence: CASSHLEGASYEQYF. CDR3 DNA sequence: TGTGCCAGCAGCCACCTGGAGGGGGCCTCCTACGAGCAGTACTTC.

The chain couples TRBV19 to TRBJ2-7; 8 bases map to TRBD2. The junction had 7 bases not matched to a gene; V was cut back by 3 bases and J by 6 bases. The germline V gene has CDR1 LNHDA and CDR2 SQIVND (reference sequence). The CDR3 is 14 residues long. The CDR3 DNA follows: TGTGCCAGTAGTATCACGGGAGGGCCTCGCGAGCAGTACTTC. Translated: CASSITGGPREQYF.

The chain recombines TRBV28 with TRBJ2-7, with D possibly matching TRBD2 (6 bases). Trimming removed 3 bases at V and 3 bases at J, with 12 bases between. Per germline, CDR1 MDHEN and CDR2 SYDVKM. CDR3 length: 14 residues. The CDR3 coding sequence is TGTGCCAGCAGTTTTACGGGAGAGGGCTACGAGCAGTACTTC. It translates to CASSFTGEGYEQYF.

This clone was counted a few times. V gene TRBV28 combines with J gene TRBJ2-7, with 11 bases that match TRBD2. V lost 1 base, J lost 3 bases, and 14 bases stayed unmatched. Germline-derived CDR1 and CDR2 are MDHEN and SYDVKM. The CDR3 loop spans 19 amino acids. DNA for the CDR3: TGTGCCAGCAGTTTATATGATCGGGATACTAGCGGGAGAGACTACGAGCAGTACTTC. Translated, it gives CASSLYDRDTSGRDYEQYF.

This sequence joins TRBV27 and TRBJ2-5; D call uncertain. The J call is in doubt because the DNA end fits TRBJ2-7 better. This CDR3 has 14 amino acids. CDR1 is MNHEY and CDR2 is SMNVEV in the germline V gene (reference sequence). The CDR3 loop reads CASSLSGRAYEQYF. CDR3 DNA: TGTGCCAGCAGTTTATCGGGCAGAGCCTACGAGCAGTACTTC.